These 4 T cell receptor beta chains originate from one sample sequenced in a study of early stage breast cancer tumors (dated by TCRdb to 2015 to 2018). Library prep was done by the immunoSEQ multiplex PCR assay. The source is immuneACCESS, and TCRdb retained only in-frame sequences with V and J called. Part of the clones is not carried over; for the studies checked, unresolved V genes explain less than half of this, and the remainder is unexplained. For this sample there are some 25,000 clones; about two thirds appear just once. 8.5% to 10% of the sample belongs to the ten largest clones. Sample: breast tumor tissue. These receptors were obtained from a person between 60 and 70 years old with breast cancer.

Only one count was recorded for this clone. This rearrangement joins TRBV14 to TRBJ2-1, with TRBD2 matching over 8 bases. The V segment lost 1 base and the J segment 0 bases; nucleotides outside the gene matches: 14. CDR1 and CDR2 (germline): SGHDN, FVKESK. The CDR3 totals 20 residues. CDR3 coding DNA: TGTGCCAGCAGCCAAGTTGAAGAGCGGGAGCTCCTTAGCTCCTACAATGAGCAGTTCTTC. It translates to CASSQVEERELLSSYNEQFF.

This clone is a singleton in its sample. The chain uses TRBV11-3 and TRBJ2-3; D is uncertain. Germline V CDR1 and CDR2: SGHNT, YENEEA. CDR3 length: 15 amino acids. With 2 bases removed from V and 1 base from J, the gap between germline ends came to 10 bases. The CDR3 nucleotides read TGTGCCAGCAGCTTATTGATAGGAGGCACAGATACGCAGTATTTT. It specifies CASSLLIGGTDTQYF.

The chain has TRBV5-1 and TRBJ2-5, with D hard to call. The CDR3 totals 14 residues. The germline V and J ends were trimmed by 4 bases and 2 bases, with 12 bases remaining between them. Germline assignment: CDR1 SGHRS and CDR2 YFSETQ. CDR3 in DNA: TGCGCCAGCAGCACTGGTCGCGATCAAGAGACCCAGTACTTC. This sequence encodes CASSTGRDQETQYF.

This rearrangement joins TRBV12-5 to TRBJ2-7, with 9 bases that match TRBD1. J gave up 5 bases and V 1 base, and 6 bases lay outside the gene matches. The CDR3 is 15 residues long. The germline V gene has CDR1 LGHNT and CDR2 FRNRAP. Here the CDR3 DNA reads TGTGCTAGTGGTTTGGAAGGACAGGGGTTCCACGAGCAGTACTTC. Protein product: CASGLEGQGFHEQYF.